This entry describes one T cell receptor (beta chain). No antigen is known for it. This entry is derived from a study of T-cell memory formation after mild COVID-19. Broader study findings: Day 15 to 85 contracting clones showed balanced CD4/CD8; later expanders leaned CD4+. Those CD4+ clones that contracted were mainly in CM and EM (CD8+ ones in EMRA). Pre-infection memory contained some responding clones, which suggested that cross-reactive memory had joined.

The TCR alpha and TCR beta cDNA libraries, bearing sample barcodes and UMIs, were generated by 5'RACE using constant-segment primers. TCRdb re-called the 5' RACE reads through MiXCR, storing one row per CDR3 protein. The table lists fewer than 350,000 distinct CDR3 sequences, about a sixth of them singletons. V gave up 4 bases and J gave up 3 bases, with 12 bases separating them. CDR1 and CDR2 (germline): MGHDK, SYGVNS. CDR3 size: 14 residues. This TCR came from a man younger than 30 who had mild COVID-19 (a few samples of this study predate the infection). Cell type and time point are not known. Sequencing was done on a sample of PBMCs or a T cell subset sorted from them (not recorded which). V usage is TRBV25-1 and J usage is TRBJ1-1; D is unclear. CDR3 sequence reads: CASSAGNFDTEAFF. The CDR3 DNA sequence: TGTGCCAGCAGTGCGGGTAACTTTGACACTGAAGCTTTCTTT.